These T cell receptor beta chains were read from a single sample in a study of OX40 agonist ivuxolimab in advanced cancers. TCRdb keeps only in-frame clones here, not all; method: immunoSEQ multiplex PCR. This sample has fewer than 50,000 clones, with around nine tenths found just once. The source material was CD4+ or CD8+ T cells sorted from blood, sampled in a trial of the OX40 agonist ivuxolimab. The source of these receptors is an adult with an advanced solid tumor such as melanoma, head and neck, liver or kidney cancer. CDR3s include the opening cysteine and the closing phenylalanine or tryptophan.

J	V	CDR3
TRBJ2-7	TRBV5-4	CASSWEARYEQYF
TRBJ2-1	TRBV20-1	CSARSGYEQFF
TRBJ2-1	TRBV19	CASSPGRGDSYNEQFF
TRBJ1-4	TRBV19	CASTDRGLDEKLFF
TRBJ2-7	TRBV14	CASSPLGRAYEQYF
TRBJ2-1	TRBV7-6	CASSYFVNSGSSYNEQFF
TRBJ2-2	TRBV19	CASSLGLAGILGTGELFF
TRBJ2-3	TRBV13	CASRGLQDTQYF
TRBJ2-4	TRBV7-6	CASSPTGSGPAVVDIQYF
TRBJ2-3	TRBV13	CASSSLGTDTQYF
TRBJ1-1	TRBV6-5	CASSRTGWNTEAFF
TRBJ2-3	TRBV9	CASSGLGGQGAYTQYF
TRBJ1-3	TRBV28	CASRLATGGTGNTIYF
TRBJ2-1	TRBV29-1	CSVPTWVQQFF
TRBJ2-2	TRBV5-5	CASSLRTTDPGELFF
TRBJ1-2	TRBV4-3	CASSQDGTVANYGYTF
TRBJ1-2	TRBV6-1	CASSIQGGRDGYTF
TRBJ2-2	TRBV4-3	CASSQVDRAHVGGELFF
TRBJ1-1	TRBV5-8	CASSWKGGASEAFF
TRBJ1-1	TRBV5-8	CASRAFYNEAFF
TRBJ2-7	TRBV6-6	CASTPAGGGYEQYF
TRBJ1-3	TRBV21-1	CASSKAEVGTGRVNTIYF
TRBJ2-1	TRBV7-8	CASSLAGTSGPRPYNEQFF
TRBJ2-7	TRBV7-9	CASSPRDRGYEQYF
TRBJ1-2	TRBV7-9	CASSLEGTTYGYTF
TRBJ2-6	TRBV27	CASSRTTGFRAANVLTF
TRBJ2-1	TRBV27	CASSSTAGVGPTYNEQFF
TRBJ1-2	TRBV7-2	CASSLLTDTPGAYGYTF
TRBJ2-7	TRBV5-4	CASSPDSPYEQYF
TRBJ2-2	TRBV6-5	CASRHGGARTGELFF
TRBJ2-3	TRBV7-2	CASRPNRDPNTDTQYF
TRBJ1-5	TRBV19	CASSPGSWGNQPQHF
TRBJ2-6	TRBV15	CATSRDHLDGTGANVLTF
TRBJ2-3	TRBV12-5	CASGWDRAHPSTDTQYF
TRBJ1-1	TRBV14	CASSQDQGRTGRTEAFF
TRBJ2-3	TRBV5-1	CASRFPTSVDPTDTQYF
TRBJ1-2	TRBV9	CASSLTTGSGYTF
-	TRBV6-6	CASTGLTSYEQYF